This T cell receptor beta chain was profiled in a study of blood T cell repertoires in COVID-19. Study information: T cells, B-cell-depleted T cells, or PBMCs provided the cDNA or gDNA that served as material.

The method was immunoSEQ multiplex PCR; TCRdb's version includes in-frame clones alone and lacks a portion of them. Among around 260,000 clones listed, approximately 86% were seen once. This TCR came from a man younger than 40 with active or convalescent COVID-19. The sample was peripheral blood.

In DNA form, the CDR3 reads TGCGCCAGCAGCTTGTTGGTCTACGGTACCTACAATGAGCAGTTCTTC. It is translated as CASSLLVYGTYNEQFF. V usage is TRBV5-1 and J usage is TRBJ2-1; D gene ambiguous. The germline gives CDR1 SGHRS, CDR2 YFSETQ. Trimming shortened V by 1 base and J by 2 bases, and 13 bases separated the two germline ends. The CDR3 is 16 amino acids.